This is a list of T cell receptor beta chains from one sample in a study of blood T cell repertoires in COVID-19. Sequenced by immunoSEQ multiplex PCR; TCRdb stores in-frame clones only, minus some. The sample holds 53,000 or so clones, roughly 84% seen once. Material for sequencing was peripheral blood. All receptors come from an older man with active COVID-19. CDR3s include the opening cysteine and the closing phenylalanine or tryptophan. Each record gives: D gene, clone size, V gene, J gene, CDR3 DNA, CDR3 protein. A D gene is named only where the DNA matches it firmly. Only part of the rows carry a size: once, few, many, or a class if the clone is expanded.

d_call: .
clone_size: .
v_call: TRBV25-1
j_call: TRBJ1-1
cdr3_nt: TGTGCCAGCAGTAAGCGGGGCCGGGTCACTGAAGCTTTCTTT
cdr3_aa: CASSKRGRVTEAFF

d_call: .
clone_size: .
v_call: TRBV5-1
j_call: TRBJ2-6
cdr3_nt: TGCGCCAGCAGCTTGAGGGACTCACACTCTGGGGCCAACGTCCTGACTTTC
cdr3_aa: CASSLRDSHSGANVLTF

d_call: TRBD2
clone_size: .
v_call: TRBV6-1
j_call: TRBJ2-7
cdr3_nt: TGTGCCAGCAGTGAAGGCAGCGGGAGGGCCGGCTTCTTCTCCGAGCAGTACTTC
cdr3_aa: CASSEGSGRAGFFSEQYF

d_call: TRBD2
clone_size: .
v_call: TRBV5-1
j_call: TRBJ2-5
cdr3_nt: TGCGCCAGCAGCCTCCCCCTAGCGGAAGAGACCCAGTACTTC
cdr3_aa: CASSLPLAEETQYF

d_call: TRBD2
clone_size: .
v_call: TRBV19
j_call: TRBJ2-1
cdr3_nt: TGTGCCAGTAGTAGAGGACTAGCGGGAGTGAATCACAATGAGCAGTTCTTC
cdr3_aa: CASSRGLAGVNHNEQFF

d_call: TRBD2
clone_size: .
v_call: TRBV6-5
j_call: TRBJ2-7
cdr3_nt: TGTGCCAGCAGTTACTCAGGGACTAGCGCATACGAGCAGTACTTC
cdr3_aa: CASSYSGTSAYEQYF

d_call: .
clone_size: few
v_call: TRBV21-1
j_call: TRBJ2-2
cdr3_nt: TGTGCCAGCAGTACTAGCCCTGGGGAGCTGTTTTTT
cdr3_aa: CASSTSPGELFF

d_call: TRBD1
clone_size: .
v_call: TRBV4-1
j_call: TRBJ1-4
cdr3_nt: TGCGCCAGCAGCCTCCGGGACAGTAATGAAAAACTGTTTTTT
cdr3_aa: CASSLRDSNEKLFF

d_call: TRBD1
clone_size: .
v_call: TRBV6-6
j_call: TRBJ1-5
cdr3_nt: TGTGCCAGCACCCCGGACAGGGGATATCAGCCCCAGCATTTT
cdr3_aa: CASTPDRGYQPQHF

d_call: .
clone_size: .
v_call: TRBV11-1
j_call: TRBJ1-1
cdr3_nt: TGTGCCAGCAGCTTAAGGGGTGGTGAAGCTTTCTTT
cdr3_aa: CASSLRGGEAFF

d_call: TRBD1
clone_size: .
v_call: TRBV6-2/TRBV6-3
j_call: TRBJ1-4
cdr3_nt: TGTGCCAGCAGTTACCGGCTGGGACAGGGAGGAAAACTGTTTTTT
cdr3_aa: CASSYRLGQGGKLFF

d_call: TRBD2
clone_size: .
v_call: TRBV4-3
j_call: TRBJ2-5
cdr3_nt: TGCGCCATCCGACCTAGCGGGATATGGGAGACCCAGTACTTC
cdr3_aa: CAIRPSGIWETQYF

d_call: .
clone_size: once
v_call: TRBV27
j_call: TRBJ2-1
cdr3_nt: TGTGCCAGCAGCTGGTACGGGGATGAGCAGTTCTTC
cdr3_aa: CASSWYGDEQFF

d_call: .
clone_size: .
v_call: TRBV15
j_call: TRBJ2-5
cdr3_nt: TGTGCCACCAGAAGAGCGGGTGAAGAGACCCAGTACTTC
cdr3_aa: CATRRAGEETQYF

d_call: .
clone_size: .
v_call: TRBV4-3
j_call: TRBJ2-5
cdr3_nt: TGCGCCAGCAGCCAAGGAGTTTTGGGCGGGGACGGATTAGAGACCCAGTACTTC
cdr3_aa: CASSQGVLGGDGLETQYF

d_call: .
clone_size: .
v_call: TRBV9
j_call: TRBJ2-1
cdr3_nt: TGTGCCAGCAGCGTAGCAGCCGCCTCTGGGCAACAGTTCTTC
cdr3_aa: CASSVAAASGQQFF

d_call: TRBD1
clone_size: .
v_call: TRBV29-1
j_call: TRBJ1-2
cdr3_nt: TGCAGCGTTAGAACAGGGGCTGACTATGGCTACACCTTC
cdr3_aa: CSVRTGADYGYTF

d_call: .
clone_size: .
v_call: TRBV10-3
j_call: TRBJ2-3
cdr3_nt: TGTGCCACCCGGGACTTTGGCAGCACAGATACGCAGTATTTT
cdr3_aa: CATRDFGSTDTQYF

d_call: .
clone_size: .
v_call: TRBV30
j_call: TRBJ2-5
cdr3_nt: TGTGCCTGGAGTCTGAAACAGGGTGGTGGGGAGACCCAGTACTTC
cdr3_aa: CAWSLKQGGGETQYF

d_call: TRBD1
clone_size: .
v_call: TRBV5-1
j_call: TRBJ2-1
cdr3_nt: TGCGCCAGCAGCTCGACAACAGGGGGTTCCTACAATGAGCAGTTCTTC
cdr3_aa: CASSSTTGGSYNEQFF

d_call: TRBD2
clone_size: .
v_call: TRBV28
j_call: TRBJ2-2
cdr3_nt: TGTGCCAGCAGTTTCCGGACTAGCGGGAACACCGGGGAGCTGTTTTTT
cdr3_aa: CASSFRTSGNTGELFF

d_call: TRBD1
clone_size: few
v_call: TRBV5-6
j_call: TRBJ1-2
cdr3_nt: TGTGCCAGCAGCTTCCGGGACAGGGGGGACTATGGCTACACCTTC
cdr3_aa: CASSFRDRGDYGYTF

d_call: TRBD2
clone_size: .
v_call: TRBV3-1/TRBV3-2
j_call: TRBJ2-1
cdr3_nt: TGTGCCAGCAGCCAAGATGGCGGGACTAGCGGGTACAATGAGCAGTTCTTC
cdr3_aa: CASSQDGGTSGYNEQFF

d_call: TRBD2
clone_size: .
v_call: TRBV9
j_call: TRBJ2-3
cdr3_nt: TGTGCCAGCAGCGTAGAGACTAGCGGGAGTAGCACAGATACGCAGTATTTT
cdr3_aa: CASSVETSGSSTDTQYF

d_call: TRBD1
clone_size: .
v_call: TRBV19
j_call: TRBJ1-1
cdr3_nt: TGTGCCAGCAGGGACAGGGACACTGAAGCTTTCTTT
cdr3_aa: CASRDRDTEAFF

d_call: .
clone_size: once
v_call: TRBV6-6
j_call: TRBJ2-6
cdr3_nt: TGTGCCAGCAGTCCGCGCGGACAGCGACCCTCTGGGGCCAACGTCCTGACTTTC
cdr3_aa: CASSPRGQRPSGANVLTF

d_call: TRBD1
clone_size: .
v_call: TRBV7-9
j_call: TRBJ1-1
cdr3_nt: TGTGCCAGCAGCCTGACAGGGTATACTGAAGCTTTCTTT
cdr3_aa: CASSLTGYTEAFF

d_call: .
clone_size: .
v_call: TRBV4-3
j_call: TRBJ2-1
cdr3_nt: TGCGCCAGCAGCAAAGCCACTTTCGGTAGCTCCTACAATGAGCAGTTCTTC
cdr3_aa: CASSKATFGSSYNEQFF

d_call: .
clone_size: once
v_call: TRBV30
j_call: TRBJ1-1
cdr3_nt: TGTGCCTGGAGTGGATCGGGGTGGTCCACTGAAGCTTTCTTT
cdr3_aa: CAWSGSGWSTEAFF

d_call: TRBD1
clone_size: .
v_call: TRBV9
j_call: TRBJ2-3
cdr3_nt: TGTGCCAGCAGCGGCCGGGACAGCTACACAGATACGCAGTATTTT
cdr3_aa: CASSGRDSYTDTQYF

d_call: TRBD2
clone_size: .
v_call: TRBV27
j_call: TRBJ2-6
cdr3_nt: TGTGCCACGCGGGGGTTAGCGGGTCTTAAGTCTGGGGCCAACGTCCTGACTTTC
cdr3_aa: CATRGLAGLKSGANVLTF